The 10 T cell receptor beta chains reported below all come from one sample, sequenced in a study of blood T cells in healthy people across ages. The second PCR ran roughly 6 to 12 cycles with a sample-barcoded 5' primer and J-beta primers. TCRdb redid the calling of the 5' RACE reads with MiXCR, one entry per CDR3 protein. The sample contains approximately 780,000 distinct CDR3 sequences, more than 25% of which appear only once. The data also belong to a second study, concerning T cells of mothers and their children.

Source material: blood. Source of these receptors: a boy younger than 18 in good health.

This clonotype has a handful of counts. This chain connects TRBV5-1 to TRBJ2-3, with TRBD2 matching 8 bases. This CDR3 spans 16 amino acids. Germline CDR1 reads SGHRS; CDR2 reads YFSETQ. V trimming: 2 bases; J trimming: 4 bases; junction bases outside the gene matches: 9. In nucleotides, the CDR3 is TGCGCCAGCAGCTTAGCGGGGGCTCCACGATCAGATACGCAGTATTTT. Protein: CASSLAGAPRSDTQYF.

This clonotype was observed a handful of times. The CDR3 here is CASSLGPPLYEQYF. The CDR3 nucleotides are TGTGCCAGCAGCTTGGGTCCTCCTTTGTACGAGCAGTACTTC. The chain uses TRBV5-5 and TRBJ2-7; D remains ambiguous. Looked up from germline, CDR1 is SGHKS and CDR2 is YYEKEE (reference sequence). The CDR3 has 14 amino acids. The V and J ends lost 0 bases and 4 bases respectively, with 11 bases between them.

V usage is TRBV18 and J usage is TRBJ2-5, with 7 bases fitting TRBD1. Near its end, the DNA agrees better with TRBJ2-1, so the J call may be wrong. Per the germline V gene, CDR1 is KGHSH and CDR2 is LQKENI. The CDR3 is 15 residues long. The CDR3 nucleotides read TGTGCCAGCTCACCCGACCGGCCAGGGGGAAATGAGCAGTTCTTC. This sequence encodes CASSPDRPGGNEQFF.

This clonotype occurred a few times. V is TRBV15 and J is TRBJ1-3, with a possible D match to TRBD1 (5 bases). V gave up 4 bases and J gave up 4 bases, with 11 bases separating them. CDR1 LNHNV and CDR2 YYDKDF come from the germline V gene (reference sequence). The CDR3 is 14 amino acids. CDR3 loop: CATSTGTTGNTIYF. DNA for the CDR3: TGTGCCACCAGCACCGGGACTACCGGAAACACCATATATTTT. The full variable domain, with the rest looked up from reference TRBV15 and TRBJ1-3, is DAMVIQNPRYQVTQFGKPVTLSCSQTLNHNVMYWYQQKSSQAPKLLFHYYDKDFNNEADTPDNFQSRRPNTSFCFLDIRSPGLGDTAMYLCATSTGTTGNTIYFGEGSWLTVV.

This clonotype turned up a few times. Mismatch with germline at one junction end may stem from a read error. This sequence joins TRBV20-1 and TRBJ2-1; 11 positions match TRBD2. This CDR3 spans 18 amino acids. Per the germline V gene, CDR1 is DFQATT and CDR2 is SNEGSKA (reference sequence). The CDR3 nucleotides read TGCAGTGTTAGAGCCCTTAGCGGGGGGGCCGATGGGTACGATGAGCAGTTCTTC. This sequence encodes CSVRALSGGADGYDEQFF.

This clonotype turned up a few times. The CDR3 coding sequence is TGTGCCAGCAGCACTGGCCCCGGACAGGGCAATCAGCCCCAGCATTTT. As protein: CASSTGPGQGNQPQHF. This chain connects TRBV7-6 to TRBJ1-5; 7 bases fit TRBD1. The CDR3 spans 16 residues. The germline V gene encodes CDR1 SGHVS and CDR2 FNYEAQ. The junction had 9 bases not matched to a gene; V was cut back by 5 bases and J by 2 bases.

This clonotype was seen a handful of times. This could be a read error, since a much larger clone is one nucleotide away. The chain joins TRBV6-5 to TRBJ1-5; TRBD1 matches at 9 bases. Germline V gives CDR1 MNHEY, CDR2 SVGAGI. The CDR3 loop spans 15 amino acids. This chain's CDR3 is CACSTRTGGNQPQHF. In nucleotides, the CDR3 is TGTGCCTGCAGCACAAGGACAGGGGGCAATCAGCCCCAGCATTTT.

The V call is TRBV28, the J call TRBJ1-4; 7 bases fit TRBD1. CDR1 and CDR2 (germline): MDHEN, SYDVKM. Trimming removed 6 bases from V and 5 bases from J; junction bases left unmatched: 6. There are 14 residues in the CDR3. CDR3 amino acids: CASSPGQWNEKLFF. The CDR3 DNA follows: TGTGCCAGCAGCCCGGGACAGTGGAATGAAAAACTGTTTTTT.

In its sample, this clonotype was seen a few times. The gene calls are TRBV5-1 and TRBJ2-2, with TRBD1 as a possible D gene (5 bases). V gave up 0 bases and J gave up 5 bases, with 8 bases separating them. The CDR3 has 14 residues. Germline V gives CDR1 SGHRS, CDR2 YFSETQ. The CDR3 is CASSLARETGELFF. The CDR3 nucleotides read TGCGCCAGCAGCTTGGCCAGGGAAACCGGGGAGCTGTTTTTT.

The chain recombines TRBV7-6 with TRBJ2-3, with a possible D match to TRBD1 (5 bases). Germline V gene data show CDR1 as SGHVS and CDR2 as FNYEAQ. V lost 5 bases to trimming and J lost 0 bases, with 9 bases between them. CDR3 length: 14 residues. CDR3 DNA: TGTGCCAGCAGCATAGGACACAGCACAGATACGCAGTATTTT. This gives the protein CASSIGHSTDTQYF.